These T cell receptor beta chains were read from a single sample in a study of T-cell memory formation after mild COVID-19. Each CDR3 protein is one row after TCRdb ran MiXCR on the 5' RACE reads. The data hold around 53,000 distinct CDR3 sequences, with 12% observed a single time. Sequencing was carried out using PBMCs or a T cell subset sorted from them (not recorded which). The origin of the receptors is a man younger than 35 who had mild COVID-19 (a few samples of this study predate the infection). Cell type and time point are not known. CDR3s include the opening cysteine and the closing phenylalanine or tryptophan. The D gene is left open where the match is weak. Clone size appears in some rows only: once, few, many, or a class for an expanded clone.

>TRBV9|TRBD2|few|TRBJ2-7
CASSVGPASGATYEQYF
TGTGCCAGCAGCGTAGGACCTGCTAGCGGGGCCACCTACGAGCAGTACTTC
>TRBV4-3|NA|few|TRBJ1-6
CASSQAPFSPLHF
TGCGCCAGCAGCCAAGCTCCGTTTTCACCCCTCCACTTT
>TRBV24-1|TRBD1|NA|TRBJ2-1
CATSDPGQGNNEQFF
TGTGCCACCAGTGACCCGGGACAGGGAAACAATGAGCAGTTCTTC
>TRBV7-2|NA|many|TRBJ1-6
CASSPPMQYNSPLHF
TGTGCCAGCAGCCCCCCCATGCAGTATAATTCACCCCTCCACTTT
>TRBV7-9|NA|many|TRBJ2-5
CASSLEGQETQYF
TGTGCCAGCAGCTTAGAGGGCCAAGAGACCCAGTACTTC
>TRBV7-3|TRBD2|few|TRBJ2-1
CASSLQRGSYNEQFF
TGTGCCAGCAGCTTGCAGCGGGGGAGCTACAATGAGCAGTTCTTC
>TRBV4-1|NA|many|TRBJ2-3
CASSQEGSPSTDTQYF
TGCGCCAGCAGCCAAGAGGGGAGCCCTAGCACAGATACGCAGTATTTT
>TRBV7-2|NA|few|TRBJ1-4
CASSPRRGLYYNEKLFF
TGTGCCAGCAGCCCGCGACGAGGACTATACTATAATGAAAAACTGTTTTTT
>TRBV9|TRBD1|few|TRBJ2-3
CASSGTGNTDTQYF
TGTGCCAGCAGCGGGACAGGGAACACAGATACGCAGTATTTT
>TRBV24-1|TRBD2|many|TRBJ2-1
CATSDSASGNNEQFF
TGTGCCACCAGTGATTCGGCTAGCGGGAACAATGAGCAGTTCTTC
>TRBV5-1|TRBD1|few|TRBJ2-1
CASSALPGQHNEQFF
TGCGCCAGCAGCGCACTACCGGGACAGCACAATGAGCAGTTCTTC
>TRBV5-1|TRBD1|NA|TRBJ1-1
CASSLVPGQGTEAFF
TGCGCCAGCAGCTTGGTACCGGGACAGGGGACTGAAGCTTTCTTT
>TRBV7-2|NA|many|TRBJ2-3
CASSFSDTQYF
TGTGCCAGCAGCTTTTCAGATACGCAGTATTTT
>TRBV6-2/TRBV6-3|NA|NA|TRBJ2-7
CASTLGHTTSYEQYF
TGTGCCAGCACCCTGGGACATACGACCTCCTACGAGCAGTACTTC